This section outlines one T cell receptor beta chain sequence together with its context. These data belong to a study of control samples from healthy donors and cancer patients. Profiled with immunoSEQ multiplex PCR; TCRdb holds only in-frame clones, not every one. This table holds more than 65,000 clones, more than 80% found once. The CDR3 contains 14 residues. CDR1 and CDR2 (germline): SNHLY, FYNNEI. The V gene lost 7 bases and the J gene lost 2 bases, with 14 bases spanning the gap. The genes are TRBV2 and TRBJ1-2, with D perhaps TRBD1 (6 bases). This receptor was taken from a man in his sixties in good health. Sequencing was carried out using blood. The CDR3 bases are TGTGCCAGCATGCAAGGGGGTACAAACTATGGCTACACCTTC. Protein product: CASMQGGTNYGYTF.